The next 21 T cell receptor beta chains were all read from a single sample in a study of blood T cell repertoires in COVID-19. Clones were read by immunoSEQ multiplex PCR, and TCRdb kept only the in-frame ones, dropping some. The data contain about 200,000 clones, 75% to 85% of them singletons. Sequences were obtained from peripheral blood. The receptors come from a woman aged 70-85 years with COVID-19, enrolled during active disease.

This chain links TRBV3-1 (or the pseudogene TRBV3-2) with TRBJ1-5, with 11 bases fitting TRBD1. The CDR3 contains 14 residues. Trimming cost V 5 bases and J 6 bases; bases outside gene matches: 3. The V gene's germline CDR1 is LGHDT and CDR2 YNNKEL (reference sequence). CDR3 amino acids: CASSYGTGGQPQHF. The CDR3, as DNA: TGTGCCAGCAGCTACGGGACAGGGGGTCAGCCCCAGCATTTT.

This chain connects TRBV19 to TRBJ1-1, with 7 bases that match TRBD1. The V and J ends lost 5 bases and 3 bases, in that order; junction bases with no gene match: 6. The CDR3 length is 14 residues. Germline CDR1 and CDR2: LNHDA and SQIVND (reference sequence). The CDR3 loop reads CASSLGQPYTEAFF. The CDR3 bases are TGTGCCAGTAGTTTGGGACAGCCGTACACTGAAGCTTTCTTT.

The J gene is TRBJ2-5, the V gene TRBV5-1; the match to TRBD2 covers 7 bases. The CDR3 is 13 residues long. Germline V CDR1 and CDR2: SGHRS, YFSETQ. After removal of 2 bases from V and 5 bases from J, the junction contained 3 bases not matched to a gene. The DNA for the CDR3 is TGCGCCAGCAGCTTCTCCGGGAGGGAGACCCAGTACTTC. This sequence encodes CASSFSGRETQYF.

The J gene is TRBJ1-2, the V gene TRBV3-1 (or the pseudogene TRBV3-2); weak D call: TRBD1 (6 bases). V was pared by 1 base and J by 5 bases, with 11 bases between. The germline CDR1 and CDR2 sequences are LGHDT and YNNKEL (reference sequence). The CDR3 length is 14 residues. The CDR3 DNA reads TGTGCCAGCAGCCAAGTAGGGGGTGAATATGGCTACACCTTC. Translating gives CASSQVGGEYGYTF.

V usage is TRBV7-2 and J usage is TRBJ2-7; 7 bases are a match to TRBD1. The CDR3 runs 15 residues. With 1 base clipped from V and 5 bases from J, the junction kept 8 bases outside the gene matches. The germline CDR1 and CDR2 sequences are SGHTA and FQGNSA. The CDR3: CASSLEGASEHEQYF. As DNA, the CDR3 is TGTGCCAGCAGCTTAGAGGGGGCGAGCGAACACGAGCAGTACTTC. Full variable domain (missing parts from reference TRBV7-2 and TRBJ2-7): GAGVSQSPSNKVTEKGKDVELRCDPISGHTALYWYRQSLGQGLEFLIYFQGNSAPDKSGLPSDRFSAERTGGSVSTLTIQRTQQEDSAVYLCASSLEGASEHEQYFGPGTRLTVT.

The rearrangement uses TRBV2 and TRBJ1-1, with 8 bases identical to TRBD1. This CDR3 comprises 15 residues. After removal of 5 bases from V and 1 base from J, the junction contained 6 bases not matched to a gene. Germline lookup yields CDR1 SNHLY and CDR2 FYNNEI. The CDR3 DNA reads as TGTGCCAGCAGTCGGTCCCAGGGGGCGAACACTGAAGCTTTCTTT. It is translated as CASSRSQGANTEAFF. Combining the CDR3 with reference TRBV2 and TRBJ1-1 gives the whole variable domain EPEVTQTPSHQVTQMGQEVILRCVPISNHLYFYWYRQILGQKVEFLVSFYNNEISEKSEIFDDQFSVERPDGSNFTLKIRSTKLEDSAMYFCASSRSQGANTEAFFGQGTRLTVV.

The chain combines TRBV3-1 (or the pseudogene TRBV3-2) with TRBJ1-2; 8 bases align to TRBD1. Germline-derived CDR1 and CDR2 are LGHDT and YNNKEL (reference sequence). The CDR3 consists of 13 residues. The trim removed 7 bases at V and 7 bases at J, leaving 8 bases unmatched. This chain's CDR3 is CASKLQGAPGYTF. In DNA form, the CDR3 reads TGTGCCAGCAAGCTCCAGGGGGCGCCTGGCTACACCTTC.

This rearrangement joins TRBV12-3 or TRBV12-4 to TRBJ1-2; no clear D. The CDR3 length is 12 residues. V lost 6 bases and J 6 bases, leaving 11 bases between the germline ends. The CDR3 DNA reads as TGTGCCAGCAGCCCGGGAAAAAATGGCTACACCTTC. Translating gives CASSPGKNGYTF.

V usage is TRBV5-1 and J usage is TRBJ2-7; 10 positions agree with TRBD2. This CDR3 region has 15 residues. Germline assignment: CDR1 SGHRS and CDR2 YFSETQ. Germline trimming cut 3 bases from V and 0 bases from J; bases unmatched to any gene: 3. This CDR3 is CASSSGLALSYEQYF. The CDR3 DNA sequence: TGCGCCAGCAGCTCGGGACTAGCGCTCTCCTACGAGCAGTACTTC.

The chain uses TRBV2 and TRBJ2-3; D not resolved. The CDR3 length is 15 residues. Trimming stripped 3 bases from V and 0 bases from J, with 10 bases between. Germline CDR1 SNHLY, CDR2 FYNNEI. CDR3 in amino acids: CASSEATTSTDTQYF. The DNA for the CDR3 is TGTGCCAGCAGTGAGGCGACAACTAGCACAGATACGCAGTATTTT. The full variable domain, its missing parts supplied by reference TRBV2 and TRBJ2-3, is EPEVTQTPSHQVTQMGQEVILRCVPISNHLYFYWYRQILGQKVEFLVSFYNNEISEKSEIFDDQFSVERPDGSNFTLKIRSTKLEDSAMYFCASSEATTSTDTQYFGPGTRLTVL.

The chain carries TRBV7-9 and TRBJ2-3, with TRBD2 matching over 11 bases. This CDR3 has 17 residues. Germline-derived CDR1 and CDR2 are SEHNR and FQNEAQ (reference sequence). J lost 5 bases, V lost 7 bases, and 14 bases had no gene match. DNA for the CDR3: TGTGCCAGCACCCCTCGACTAGCGGGACCAGACGGAGATACGCAGTATTTT. It translates to CASTPRLAGPDGDTQYF. The whole variable domain, filled in from reference TRBV7-9 and TRBJ2-3, reads DTGVSQNPRHKITKRGQNVTFRCDPISEHNRLYWYRQTLGQGPEFLTYFQNEAQLEKSRLLSDRFSAERPKGSFSTLEIQRTEQGDSAMYLCASTPRLAGPDGDTQYFGPGTRLTVL.

The gene calls are TRBV30 and TRBJ2-7; TRBD2 matches 9 bases. V gave up 4 bases and J gave up 6 bases; unmatched junction bases: 4. CDR1 is GTSNPN and CDR2 is SVGIG in the germline V gene (reference sequence). CDR3 length: 12 amino acids. CDR3 amino acids: CAWIAGVSEQYF. CDR3 sequence (DNA): TGTGCCTGGATAGCGGGAGTAAGCGAGCAGTACTTC.

The V gene is TRBV30, the J gene TRBJ2-7; no definite D call. Trimming removed 2 bases from V and 7 bases from J, with 12 bases in between. The CDR3 loop spans 12 amino acids. The V gene's germline CDR1 is GTSNPN and CDR2 SVGIG (reference sequence). CDR3 coding DNA: TGTGCCTGGAGTATAGTCGTAACGGAGCAGTACTTC. Protein: CAWSIVVTEQYF.

The V call is TRBV21-1, the J call TRBJ1-6; TRBD1, as called in the table, went unchecked against the DNA. TRBV21-1 is assigned pseudogene status. This CDR3 region has 15 residues. CDR3 bases: TGTGCCAGCGGCAAAGCTACAGGGGCTGGTTCACCCCTCCACTTT. Translated: CASGKATGAGSPLHF.

This clone has a single count. In DNA form, the CDR3 reads TGTGCCAGCAGTTCAACCAGCGGTGACATGGGGTTCTTC. Translating gives CASSSTSGDMGFF. V and J are TRBV28 and TRBJ2-1; tentatively, D is TRBD2 (5 bases). CDR3 length: 13 amino acids. Trimming stripped 4 bases from V and 15 bases from J, with 19 bases between. Germline CDR1 reads MDHEN; CDR2 reads SYDVKM.

J is TRBJ2-5 and V is TRBV19, with D perhaps matching TRBD2 (7 bases). This CDR3 comprises 13 residues. Germline CDR1 LNHDA, CDR2 SQIVND (reference sequence). The ends were cut back, 2 bases at V and 4 bases at J, with 8 bases in the middle. CDR3 in DNA: TGTGCCAGTAGTATAAGGGGGGGAGAGACCCAGTACTTC. It encodes CASSIRGGETQYF.

The chain has TRBV19 and TRBJ2-3, with 8 bases fitting TRBD1. The CDR3 loop spans 15 amino acids. Per the germline V gene, CDR1 is LNHDA and CDR2 is SQIVND (reference sequence). V dropped 4 bases and J dropped 0; count of bases not matched to a gene: 3. CDR3 region: CASSTGGESTDTQYF. In nucleotides, the CDR3 is TGTGCCAGTAGTACAGGGGGCGAAAGCACAGATACGCAGTATTTT.

The chain couples TRBV28 to TRBJ1-1, with D possibly TRBD1 on 5 matching bases. Germline CDR1 is MDHEN and CDR2 is SYDVKM. Trimming left V 7 bases short and J 4 bases short, with 13 bases between. The CDR3 is 13 residues long. This CDR3 reads CASMGGWSTEAFF. The CDR3 nucleotides are TGTGCCAGCATGGGGGGTTGGAGCACTGAAGCTTTCTTT.

The chain links TRBV2 to TRBJ2-2; 8 bases are a match to TRBD2. V was pared by 6 bases and J by 7 bases, with 7 bases of the junction left unmatched. CDR1 is SNHLY, CDR2 FYNNEI, per germline. The CDR3 consists of 14 residues. CDR3 residues: CASRDSGGHGELFF. DNA of the CDR3: TGTGCCAGCAGAGACTCGGGGGGGCACGGGGAGCTGTTTTTT.

The rearrangement links TRBV28 to TRBJ2-1; no reliable D call. CDR3 length: 14 amino acids. The ends were cut back, 2 bases at V and 4 bases at J, with 9 bases in the middle. Germline V gives CDR1 MDHEN, CDR2 SYDVKM. DNA for the CDR3: TGTGCCAGCAGTTTAGCGGTAGCTTACAATGAGCAGTTCTTC. It encodes CASSLAVAYNEQFF.

The chain recombines TRBV5-4 with TRBJ2-5; maybe TRBD1 (7 bases). Germline V gives CDR1 SGHNT, CDR2 YYREEE (reference sequence). With 0 bases removed from V and 3 bases from J, the gap between germline ends came to 12 bases. The CDR3 has 15 residues. The CDR3 DNA sequence: TGTGCCAGCAGCTTGGTTGGCAGGGGGGAAGAGACCCAGTACTTC. This codes for CASSLVGRGEETQYF.